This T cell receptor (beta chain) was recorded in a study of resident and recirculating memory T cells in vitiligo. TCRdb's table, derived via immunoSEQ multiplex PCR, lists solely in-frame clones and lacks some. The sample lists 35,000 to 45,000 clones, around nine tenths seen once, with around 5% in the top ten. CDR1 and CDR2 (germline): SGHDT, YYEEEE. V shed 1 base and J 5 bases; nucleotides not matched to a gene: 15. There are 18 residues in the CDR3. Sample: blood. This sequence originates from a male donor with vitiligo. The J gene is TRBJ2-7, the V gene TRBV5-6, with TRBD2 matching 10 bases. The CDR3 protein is CASSLWLAGATPVDEQYF. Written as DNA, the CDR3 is TGTGCCAGCAGCTTGTGGCTAGCGGGGGCCACCCCGGTGGACGAGCAGTACTTC.